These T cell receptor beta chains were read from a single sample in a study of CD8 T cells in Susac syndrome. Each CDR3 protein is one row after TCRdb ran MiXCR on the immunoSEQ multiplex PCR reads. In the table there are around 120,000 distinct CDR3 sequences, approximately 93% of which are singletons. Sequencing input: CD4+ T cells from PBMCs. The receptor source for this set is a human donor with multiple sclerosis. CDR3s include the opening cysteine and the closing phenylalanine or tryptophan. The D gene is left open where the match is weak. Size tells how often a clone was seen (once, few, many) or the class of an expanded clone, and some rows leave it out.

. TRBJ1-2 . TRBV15 TGTGCCACCAGCAGAGATCGCCTGGGTGGCTACACCTTC CATSRDRLGGYTF
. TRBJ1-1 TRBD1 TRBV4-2 TGTGCCAGCAGCCAAGACGGACAGGACATCATGAACACTGAAGCTTTCTTT CASSQDGQDIMNTEAFF
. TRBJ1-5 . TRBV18 TGTGCCAGCTCACGGGGGGTCGGGGAACAGCCCCAGCATTTT CASSRGVGEQPQHF
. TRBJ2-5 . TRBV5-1 TGCGCCAGCAGTCGTGGGGGGAGCCAAGAGACCCAGTACTTC CASSRGGSQETQYF
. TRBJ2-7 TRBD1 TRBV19 TGTGCCAGTAGTCCTCCGACAGGGTACGAGCAGTACTTC CASSPPTGYEQYF
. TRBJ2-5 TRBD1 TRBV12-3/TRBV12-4 TGTGCCAGCACCCTGACAGGGGGGTTCTTAGAGACCCAGTACTTC CASTLTGGFLETQYF
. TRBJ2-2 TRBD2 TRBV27 TGTGCCAGACGGTTGGGGATAGCGGGCCGGAACACCGGGGAGCTGTTTTTT CARRLGIAGRNTGELFF
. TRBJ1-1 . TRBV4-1 TGCGCCAGCAGCCATTTTCCAGGGCGGAACACTGAAGCTTTCTTT CASSHFPGRNTEAFF
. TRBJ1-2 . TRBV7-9 TGTGCCAGCAGCTTAGCGCTACAGGGCTATGGCTACACCTTC CASSLALQGYGYTF
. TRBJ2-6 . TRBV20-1 TGCAGTGCAGACTCCCCTGGGGCCAACGTCCTGACTTTC CSADSPGANVLTF
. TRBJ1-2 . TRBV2 TGTGCCAGCAGTGATGCAGTCAGGGCAAGCTATGGCTACACCTTC CASSDAVRASYGYTF
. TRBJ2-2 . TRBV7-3 TGTGCCAGCAGCTTATTTAACAAAGACACCGGGGAGCTGTTTTTT CASSLFNKDTGELFF
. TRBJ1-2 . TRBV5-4 TGTGCCAGCAGCACAGCAACAGGTAGCTATGGCTACACCTTC CASSTATGSYGYTF
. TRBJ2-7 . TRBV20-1 TGCAGTGCTAGACGTCCCAATCGTGGGGACGAGCAGTACTTC CSARRPNRGDEQYF
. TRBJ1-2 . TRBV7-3 TGTGCCAGCGGTGAGGGGCCCGACTATGGCTACACCTTC CASGEGPDYGYTF
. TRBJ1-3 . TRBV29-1 TGCAGCGTTGGCGCGGTTTATGGAAACACCATATATTTT CSVGAVYGNTIYF
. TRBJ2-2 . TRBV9 TGTGCCAGCAGCGTTTCGGGCACCGGGGAGCTGTTTTTT CASSVSGTGELFF
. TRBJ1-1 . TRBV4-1 TGCGCCAGCAGCCAGTTCGGCCAAGCTTTCTTT CASSQFGQAFF
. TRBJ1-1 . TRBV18 TGTGCCAGCTCACCTTTCGAGCCCACGAGGGACACTGAAGCTTTCTTT CASSPFEPTRDTEAFF
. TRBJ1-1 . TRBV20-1 TGCAGTGCTTACGGACGGCTGAACACTGAAGCTTTCTTT CSAYGRLNTEAFF
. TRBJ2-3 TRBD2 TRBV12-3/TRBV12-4 TGTGCCAGCAGCCTGATAACAAGCGGGGGGATTCTCTATTTT CASSLITSGGILYF
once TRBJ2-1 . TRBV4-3 TGCGCCAGCAGCCAAGATTCAGGATACAATGAGCAGTTCTTC CASSQDSGYNEQFF
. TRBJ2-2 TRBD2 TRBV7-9 TGTGCCAGCAGCTTCCGGCTAGCGGGGGGCACCGGGGAGCTGTTTTTT CASSFRLAGGTGELFF
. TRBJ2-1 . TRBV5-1 TGCGCCAGCAGCTTGGGGGACGGACTCTACAATGAGCAGTTCTTC CASSLGDGLYNEQFF
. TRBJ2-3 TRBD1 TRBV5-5 TGTGCCAGCAAAGCTGGAACAGGGGAAGGTAATACGCAGTATTTT CASKAGTGEGNTQYF
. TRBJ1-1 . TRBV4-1 TGCGCCAGCAGCCAAGATATATTGCGGGGGATCGCTGAAGCTTTCTTT CASSQDILRGIAEAFF
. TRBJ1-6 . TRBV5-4 TGTGCCAGCAGCTTGAAGGGACCCAATTCACCCCTCCACTTT CASSLKGPNSPLHF
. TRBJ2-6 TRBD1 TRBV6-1 TGTGCCAGCAGACGGGACAGTGGGAACTCTGGGGCCAACGTCCTGACTTTC CASRRDSGNSGANVLTF
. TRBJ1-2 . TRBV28 TGTGCCAGCAGTTTGGCGGCCGACTATGGCTACACCTTC CASSLAADYGYTF
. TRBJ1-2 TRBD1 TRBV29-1 TGCAGCGTCGACGGGACAGGGGGTTACTACACCTTC CSVDGTGGYYTF
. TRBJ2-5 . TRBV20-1 TGCAGTGCTACCCGAGGGACCCAGTACTTC CSATRGTQYF
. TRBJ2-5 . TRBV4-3 TGCGCCAGCAGCCAAGATTTCGGGACAGAGACCCAGTACTTC CASSQDFGTETQYF
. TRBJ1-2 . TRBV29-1 TGCAGCGTTATGTGGACAATTAATGGCTACACCTTC CSVMWTINGYTF
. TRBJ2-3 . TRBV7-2 TGTGCCAGCAGCTTAGCGGGGGTATCGGGAGATACGCAGTATTTT CASSLAGVSGDTQYF
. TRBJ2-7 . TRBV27 TGTGCCAGCAGTTTAGGGGGGGCCTGGAAAAACGAGCAGTACTTC CASSLGGAWKNEQYF
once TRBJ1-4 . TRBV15 TGTGCCACCCGTAGAGTTGGCAGGGGTGAAAAACTGTTTTTT CATRRVGRGEKLFF
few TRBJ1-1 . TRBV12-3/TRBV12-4 TGTGCCAGCAGTTTAGAGGGGAACACTGAAGCTTTCTTT CASSLEGNTEAFF
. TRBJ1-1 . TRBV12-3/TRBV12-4 TGTGCCAGCAAGACAGGAGAAAACACTGAAGCTTTCTTT CASKTGENTEAFF
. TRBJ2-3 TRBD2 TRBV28 TGTGCCACCCAGCGGGGGGCTACAGATACGCAGTATTTT CATQRGATDTQYF
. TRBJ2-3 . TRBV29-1 TGCAGCGTTGTTGCAACCGGGACAGATACGCAGTATTTT CSVVATGTDTQYF
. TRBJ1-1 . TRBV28 TGTGCCACCCAACCCCGCTCCGCTGAAGCTTTCTTT CATQPRSAEAFF
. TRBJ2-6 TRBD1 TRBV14 TGTGCCAGCAGCCAGCGGGGGACAGGGTTTCCTGGGGCCAACGTCCTGACTTTC CASSQRGTGFPGANVLTF